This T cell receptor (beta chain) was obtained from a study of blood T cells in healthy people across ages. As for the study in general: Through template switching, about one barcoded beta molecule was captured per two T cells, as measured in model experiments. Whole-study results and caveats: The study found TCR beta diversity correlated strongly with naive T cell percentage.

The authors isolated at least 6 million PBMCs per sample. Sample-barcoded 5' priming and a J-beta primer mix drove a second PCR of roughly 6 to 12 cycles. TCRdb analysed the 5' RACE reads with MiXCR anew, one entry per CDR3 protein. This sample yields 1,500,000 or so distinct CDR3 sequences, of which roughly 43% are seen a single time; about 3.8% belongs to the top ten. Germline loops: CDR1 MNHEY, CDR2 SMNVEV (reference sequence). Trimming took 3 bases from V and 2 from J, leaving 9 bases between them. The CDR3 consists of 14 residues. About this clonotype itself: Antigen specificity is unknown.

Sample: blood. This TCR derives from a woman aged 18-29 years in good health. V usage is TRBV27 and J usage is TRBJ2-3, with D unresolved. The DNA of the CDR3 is TGTGCCAGCAGTTTGTATGGCCCCACAGATACGCAGTATTTT. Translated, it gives CASSLYGPTDTQYF.